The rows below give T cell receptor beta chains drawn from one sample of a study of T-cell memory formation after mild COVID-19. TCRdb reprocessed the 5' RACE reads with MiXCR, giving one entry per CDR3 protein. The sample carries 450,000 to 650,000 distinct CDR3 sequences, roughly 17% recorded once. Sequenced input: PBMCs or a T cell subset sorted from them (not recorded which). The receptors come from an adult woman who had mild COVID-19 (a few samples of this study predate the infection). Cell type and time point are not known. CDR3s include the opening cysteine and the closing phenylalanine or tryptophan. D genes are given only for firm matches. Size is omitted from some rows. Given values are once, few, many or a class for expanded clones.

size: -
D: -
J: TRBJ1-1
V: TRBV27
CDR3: CASSPLSGRNTEAFF
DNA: TGTGCCAGCAGTCCCCTCTCGGGCCGGAACACTGAAGCTTTCTTT

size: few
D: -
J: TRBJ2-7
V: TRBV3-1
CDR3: CASSQDGTGTSYEQYF
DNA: TGTGCCAGCAGCCAAGACGGAACAGGGACCTCCTACGAGCAGTACTTC

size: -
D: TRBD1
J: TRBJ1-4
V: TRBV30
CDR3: CAWTQGRGEKLFF
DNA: TGTGCCTGGACACAGGGGCGGGGAGAAAAACTGTTTTTT

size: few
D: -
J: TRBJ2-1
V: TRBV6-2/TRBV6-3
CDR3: CASSYTLRGYNEQFF
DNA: TGTGCCAGCAGTTACACCCTCCGGGGATACAATGAGCAGTTCTTC

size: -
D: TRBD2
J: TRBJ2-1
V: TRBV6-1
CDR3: CASMGLAGIWNEQFF
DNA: TGTGCCAGCATGGGGCTAGCGGGGATTTGGAATGAGCAGTTCTTC

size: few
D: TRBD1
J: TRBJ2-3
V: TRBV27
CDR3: CASSLVWTGWDTQYF
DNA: TGTGCCAGCAGTCTAGTGTGGACAGGCTGGGATACGCAGTATTTT

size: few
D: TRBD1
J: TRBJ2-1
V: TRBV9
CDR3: CASSSWTGGNEQFF
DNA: TGTGCCAGCAGCTCCTGGACAGGGGGCAATGAGCAGTTCTTC

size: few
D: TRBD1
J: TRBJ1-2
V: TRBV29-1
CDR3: CSAGTVGPYGYTF
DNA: TGCAGCGCTGGGACAGTTGGCCCCTATGGCTACACCTTC

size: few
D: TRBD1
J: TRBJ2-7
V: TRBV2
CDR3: CASRGTDYEQYF
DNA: TGTGCCAGCAGAGGGACAGACTACGAGCAGTACTTC

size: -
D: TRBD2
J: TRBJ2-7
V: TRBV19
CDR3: CASSAGLAGVIDYEQYF
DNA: TGTGCCAGTAGTGCGGGACTAGCGGGAGTGATCGACTACGAGCAGTACTTC

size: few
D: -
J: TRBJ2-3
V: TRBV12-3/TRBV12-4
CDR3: CASRNAGGSDTQYF
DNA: TGTGCCAGCAGGAATGCAGGCGGGTCAGATACGCAGTATTTT

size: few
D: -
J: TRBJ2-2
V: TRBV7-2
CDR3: CASSVSPGPTGELFF
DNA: TGTGCCAGCAGCGTTTCTCCGGGGCCTACCGGGGAGCTGTTTTTT

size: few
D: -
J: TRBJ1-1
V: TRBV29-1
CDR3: CSVATGSAFF
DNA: TGCAGCGTTGCTACAGGATCCGCTTTCTTT

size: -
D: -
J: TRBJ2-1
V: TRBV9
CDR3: CASGRGAGSYNEQFF
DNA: TGTGCCAGCGGTAGGGGCGCGGGATCCTACAATGAGCAGTTCTTC

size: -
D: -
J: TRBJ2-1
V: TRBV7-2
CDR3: CASSLGGDSNEQFF
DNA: TGTGCCAGCAGCTTAGGCGGGGACTCAAATGAGCAGTTCTTC

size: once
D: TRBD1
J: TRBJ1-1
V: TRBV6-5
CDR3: CASRNRGNMNTEAFF
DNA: TGTGCCAGCAGAAACAGGGGGAACATGAACACTGAAGCTTTCTTT

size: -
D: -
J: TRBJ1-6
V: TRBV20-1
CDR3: CSASRGDRSPLHF
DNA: TGCAGTGCTAGTCGGGGGGATAGATCACCCCTCCACTTT

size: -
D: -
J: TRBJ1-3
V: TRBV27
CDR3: CASRAGLSGNTIYF
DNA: TGTGCCAGCAGGGCAGGCCTCTCTGGAAACACCATATATTTT

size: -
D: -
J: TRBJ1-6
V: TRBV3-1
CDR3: CASSQDPGRPNSPLHF
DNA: TGTGCCAGCAGCCAAGACCCGGGACGGCCTAATTCACCCCTCCACTTT

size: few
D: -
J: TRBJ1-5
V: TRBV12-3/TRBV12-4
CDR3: CASSSRGTDQPQHF
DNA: TGTGCCAGCAGTTCTCGGGGAACTGATCAGCCCCAGCATTTT

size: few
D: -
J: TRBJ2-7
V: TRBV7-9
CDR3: CASSRTGPAYEQYF
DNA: TGTGCCAGCAGCCGTACCGGGCCAGCCTACGAGCAGTACTTC

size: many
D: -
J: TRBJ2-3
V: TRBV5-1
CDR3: CASSLDYTDTQYF
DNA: TGCGCCAGCAGCTTGGATTACACAGATACGCAGTATTTT

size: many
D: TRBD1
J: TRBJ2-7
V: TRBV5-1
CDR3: CASSFEGASYEQYF
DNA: TGCGCCAGCAGCTTTGAGGGGGCCTCCTACGAGCAGTACTTC

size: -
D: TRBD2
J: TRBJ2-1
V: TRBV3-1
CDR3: CASSQERLAGGEQFF
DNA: TGTGCCAGCAGCCAAGAGCGGCTAGCGGGAGGTGAGCAGTTCTTC

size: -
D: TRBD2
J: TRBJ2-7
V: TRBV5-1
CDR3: CASSFAGGHFSEQYF
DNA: TGCGCCAGCAGCTTTGCGGGGGGACACTTCAGCGAGCAGTACTTC

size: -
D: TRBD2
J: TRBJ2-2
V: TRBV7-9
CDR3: CASSTYSPRLAGGFAGELFF
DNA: TGTGCCAGCAGCACGTATTCCCCCAGACTAGCGGGAGGTTTCGCCGGGGAGCTGTTTTTT

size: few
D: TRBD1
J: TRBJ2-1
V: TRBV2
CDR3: CASSEAPTGSYNEQFF
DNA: TGTGCCAGCAGTGAAGCACCGACAGGGTCCTACAATGAGCAGTTCTTC

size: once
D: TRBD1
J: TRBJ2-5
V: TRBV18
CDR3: CASTTGIQETQYF
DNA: TGTGCCAGCACGACAGGGATCCAAGAGACCCAGTACTTC

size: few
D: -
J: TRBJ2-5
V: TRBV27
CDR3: CASSFAGGNLQETQYF
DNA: TGTGCCAGCAGTTTTGCTGGCGGGAACCTGCAAGAGACCCAGTACTTC

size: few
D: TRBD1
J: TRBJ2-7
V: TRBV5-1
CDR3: CASSGGQDAYEQYF
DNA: TGCGCCAGCAGCGGGGGACAGGACGCCTACGAGCAGTACTTC

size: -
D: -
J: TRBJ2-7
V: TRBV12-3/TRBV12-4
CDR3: CASVAGALGEQYF
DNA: TGTGCCAGCGTGGCCGGGGCCCTGGGGGAGCAGTACTTC

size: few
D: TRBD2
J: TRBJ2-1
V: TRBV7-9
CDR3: CASSPDTSGATYNEQFF
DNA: TGTGCCAGCAGCCCAGATACAAGCGGGGCTACCTACAATGAGCAGTTCTTC

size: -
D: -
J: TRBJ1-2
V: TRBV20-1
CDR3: CSARERGSGGYTF
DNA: TGCAGTGCTAGAGAGCGGGGATCGGGTGGCTACACCTTC

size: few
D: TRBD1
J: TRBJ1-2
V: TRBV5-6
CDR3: CASSSVTGDESGYTF
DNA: TGTGCCAGCAGCTCAGTGACAGGGGATGAGAGTGGCTACACCTTC

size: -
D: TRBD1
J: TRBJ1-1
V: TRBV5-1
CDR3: CASSADRDTEAFF
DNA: TGCGCCAGCAGCGCAGACAGGGACACTGAAGCTTTCTTT

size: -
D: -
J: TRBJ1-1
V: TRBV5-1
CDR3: CAGSLEGTAFF
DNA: TGCGCCGGCAGCTTGGAAGGGACAGCTTTCTTT

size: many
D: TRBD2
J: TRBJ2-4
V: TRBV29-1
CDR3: CSAALASKNIQYF
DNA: TGCAGCGCCGCACTAGCGAGCAAAAACATTCAGTACTTC